The 16 T cell receptor beta chains given below trace back to one sample, sequenced in a study of CD8 T cells in ankylosing spondylitis. TCRdb called the 5' RACE reads again in MiXCR, with one record for every CDR3 protein. Of some 140,000 distinct CDR3 sequences in the sample, 6.5% to 8.5% are singletons; the top ten hold 7.3%. The specimen was synovial fluid, either unsorted or a sorted T cell fraction (not recorded which). The origin of the receptors is a male donor with ankylosing spondylitis.

Only a few counts were recorded for this clonotype. V is TRBV7-2 and J is TRBJ2-3; D gene unclear. The germline V and J ends were trimmed by 5 bases and 0 bases, with 18 bases remaining between them. Germline CDR1 SGHTA, CDR2 FQGNSA. The CDR3 covers 17 residues. The CDR3, as DNA: TGTGCCAGCAGCCCTAGGACGGATACGACTAGCACAGATACGCAGTATTTT. It is translated as CASSPRTDTTSTDTQYF.

Many counts were recorded for this clonotype. V is TRBV20-1 and J is TRBJ2-1; 11 nucleotides line up with TRBD2. Germline CDR1 is DFQATT and CDR2 is SNEGSKA (reference sequence). With V trimmed by 3 bases and J by 6 bases, 16 bases remained unmatched. This CDR3 is 18 amino acids long. CDR3 loop: CSASHQARLAGGANEQFF. CDR3 nucleotide sequence: TGCAGTGCTAGTCACCAGGCACGCCTAGCGGGAGGAGCCAATGAGCAGTTCTTC.

This clonotype was seen a handful of times. Here the CDR3 DNA reads TGTGCCAGCAGTTACTCGAGAGGGGGTCACGAGCAGTACTTC. Protein product: CASSYSRGGHEQYF. The gene calls are TRBV6-2 or TRBV6-3 and TRBJ2-7; D is possibly TRBD1 (6 bases). Trimming cost V 0 bases and J 5 bases, with 11 bases left between them. The CDR3 length is 14 residues. The germline V gene encodes CDR1 MNHEY and CDR2 SVGEGT.

This clonotype was recorded at least ten times. V is TRBV7-6 and J is TRBJ2-3; D is possibly TRBD1 (6 bases). This CDR3 is built from 16 residues. V dropped 5 bases and J dropped 0 bases, with 15 bases sitting between them. Germline V gives CDR1 SGHVS, CDR2 FNYEAQ. CDR3 amino acids: CASSPGVGASTDTQYF. CDR3 in DNA: TGTGCCAGCAGCCCAGGGGTCGGGGCTAGCACAGATACGCAGTATTTT.

This clonotype was picked up a small number of times. The J gene is TRBJ2-3, the V gene TRBV10-1; a weak D match, TRBD1 (6 bases). Germline V gives CDR1 WNHNN, CDR2 SYGVQD (reference sequence). V was pared by 0 bases and J by 8 bases, with 9 bases between. The CDR3 covers 13 residues. The chain's CDR3 is CASSESIQGTQYF. DNA for the CDR3: TGCGCCAGCAGTGAGTCGATACAGGGTACGCAGTATTTT.

There are many counts of this clonotype. This rearrangement joins TRBV20-1 to TRBJ1-4; D is uncertain. Trimming stripped 0 bases from V and 7 bases from J, with 6 bases between. The CDR3 runs to 12 residues. CDR1 is DFQATT, CDR2 SNEGSKA, per germline (reference sequence). The CDR3 region is CSARDYAEKLFF. DNA for the CDR3: TGCAGTGCTAGAGATTATGCTGAAAAACTGTTTTTT.

The chain joins TRBV5-5 to TRBJ1-5; D is unresolved. This CDR3 comprises 15 residues. Germline V gives CDR1 SGHKS, CDR2 YYEKEE (reference sequence). Trimming took 1 base from V and 0 from J, leaving 8 bases between them. CDR3 sequence (DNA): TGTGCCAGCAGCTTGAGGCCAGCTAGCAATCAGCCCCAGCATTTT. It encodes CASSLRPASNQPQHF. The full variable domain, rest sourced from reference TRBV5-5 and TRBJ1-5, is DAGVTQSPTHLIKTRGQQVTLRCSPISGHKSVSWYQQVLGQGPQFIFQYYEKEERGRGNFPDRFSARQFPNYSSELNVNALLLGDSALYLCASSLRPASNQPQHFGDGTRLSIL.

This clonotype was counted ten times or more. The chain carries TRBV20-1 and TRBJ1-2; no firm D call. CDR1 and CDR2 from the germline V gene are DFQATT and SNEGSKA (reference sequence). V shed 7 bases and J shed 8 bases, with 17 bases lying between them. The CDR3 is 12 amino acids. In DNA, the CDR3 is TGCAGTGGCCCTCCGGAGACTGACGGCTACACCTTC. Its protein product is CSGPPETDGYTF.

This clonotype was recorded many times. This chain joins TRBV7-2 and TRBJ1-3; unclear D gene. The germline CDR1 and CDR2 sequences are SGHTA and FQGNSA. The CDR3 contains 15 residues. Trimming removed 5 bases from V and 0 bases from J, with 11 bases in between. The chain's CDR3 is CASSPWLGSGNTIYF. The CDR3 DNA follows: TGTGCCAGCAGCCCGTGGCTGGGCTCTGGAAACACCATATATTTT.

This clonotype was seen repeatedly, ten times or more. The rearrangement uses TRBV11-2 and TRBJ2-3; D unclear. Germline loops: CDR1 SGHAT, CDR2 FQNNGV. The germline V and J ends were trimmed by 5 bases and 2 bases, with 11 bases remaining between them. CDR3 length: 14 amino acids. CDR3 in amino acids: CASSLGPSTDTQYF. The DNA of the CDR3 is TGTGCCAGCAGCCTCGGGCCCTCCACAGATACGCAGTATTTT.

The J gene is TRBJ1-2, the V gene TRBV20-1; tentatively, D is TRBD1 (5 bases). Looked up from germline, CDR1 is DFQATT and CDR2 is SNEGSKA (reference sequence). The CDR3 has 10 amino acids. The CDR3: CIGGGGGYTF. The CDR3 nucleotides read TGCATCGGGGGGGGAGGCGGCTACACCTTC.

This clonotype showed up many times. CDR3 nucleotides: TGCAGTGCTCCCCGTCGGATAGCGGGATTCACAGATACGCAGTATTTT. Translating it yields CSAPRRIAGFTDTQYF. The chain has TRBV20-1 and TRBJ2-3; the match to TRBD2 covers 8 bases. With 5 bases clipped from V and 2 bases from J, the junction kept 12 bases outside the gene matches. The V gene's germline CDR1 is DFQATT and CDR2 SNEGSKA (reference sequence). The CDR3 length is 16 residues.

This clonotype has at least ten counts. V usage is TRBV20-1 and J usage is TRBJ2-2; D perhaps matches TRBD2 (6 bases). V was clipped by 2 bases and J by 1 base, with 11 bases between them. The CDR3 totals 15 residues. Germline CDR1 DFQATT, CDR2 SNEGSKA (reference sequence). CDR3 in DNA: TGCAGTGCTAGATCGTGGGGGGTGAACACCGGGGAGCTGTTTTTT. Protein: CSARSWGVNTGELFF.

Written as DNA, the CDR3 is TGTGCCATCAGCCCCCAGATACTTGGAAAACTGTTTTTT. This encodes CAISPQILGKLFF. V and J are TRBV10-3 and TRBJ1-4; D gene ambiguous. With 6 bases removed from V and 10 bases from J, the gap between germline ends came to 15 bases. The CDR3 is 13 amino acids. The V gene's germline CDR1 is ENHRY and CDR2 SYGVKD.

This clonotype was seen repeatedly, ten times or more. V gene TRBV29-1 combines with J gene TRBJ2-1, with TRBD1 as a possible D gene (6 bases). V dropped 6 bases and J dropped 4 bases, with 10 bases sitting between them. The CDR3 totals 12 residues. Germline-derived CDR1 and CDR2 are SQVTM and ANQGSEA. CDR3 coding DNA: TGCAGCGTCGATGGACAGTACAATGAGCAGTTCTTC. Amino acids: CSVDGQYNEQFF.

The chain is built from TRBV25-1 and TRBJ2-2; tentative D call: TRBD1 (6 bases). V gave up 4 bases and J gave up 5 bases, with 11 bases separating them. The CDR3 has 14 residues. Germline assignment: CDR1 MGHDK and CDR2 SYGVNS. CDR3 in DNA: TGTGCCAGCAGTGGACAGGATGGGACCGGGGAGCTGTTTTTT. It encodes CASSGQDGTGELFF.